This T cell receptor (beta chain) comes out of a study of T cells in Graves' hyperthyroidism and ophthalmopathy. Per the germline V gene, CDR1 is LGHDT and CDR2 is YNNKEL (reference sequence). This CDR3 region has 12 residues. The V end was cut by 1 base, the J end by 8 bases, with 6 bases between. Regarding the study as a whole: Ophthalmopathy got predicted by the model a median about six months before its onset.

Template material for amplifying TCR beta CDR3 regions consisted of RNA transcripts. RT-PCR in the first round (using the HTBI primer set) targeted the TCR CDR3. TCRdb ran MiXCR on the multiplex PCR reads and lists one entry per CDR3 protein. The sample lists about half a million distinct CDR3 sequences; around 22% were seen once. With regard to this clonotype: Its antigen is still unknown.

Lactation, pregnancy, other autoimmune disease or uncontrolled infection led to exclusion of patients. Diagnosis relied on clinical symptoms, serum thyroxine and TRAb, thyroid ultrasound and orbital computed tomography. Isolation of PBMCs was performed on 8.5 to 10 ml fresh peripheral blood. The sample was blood. This sequence joins TRBV3-1 and TRBJ2-4; no firm D call. The receptor was derived from a woman aged 25-40 years with Graves' ophthalmopathy. The CDR3 here is CASSQGLDIQYF. The CDR3, as DNA: TGTGCCAGCAGCCAAGGGTTGGACATTCAGTACTTC.